This T cell receptor (beta chain) was captured in a study of blood T cell repertoires in COVID-19. At the level of the study: T cells, B-cell-depleted T cells, or PBMCs supplied cDNA or gDNA.

In this sample, this clone turned up once. Clinical histories supplied by participants themselves formed the basis of cohort assignment. Up to 2 weeks before entering the study, exposed participants had met a COVID-19 case. The germline CDR1 and CDR2 sequences are KGHSH and LQKENI. This CDR3 is built from 17 residues. The V and J ends lost 2 bases and 3 bases, in that order; junction bases with no gene match: 13. Original processing notes: Amplifying reference gene primers gave estimates of nucleated cell counts. Here immunoSEQ multiplex PCR was the method, and the copy in TCRdb shows in-frame clones only, minus some. The DNA was the basis for D and trimming; V, J and clone size are from that table. The table records a few hundred thousand clones, about 89% of them present only once.

This chain uses TRBV18 with TRBJ2-7; 7 bases are shared with TRBD1. The source of this sequence is a woman aged 40 to 55 who had been exposed to COVID-19. The sample taken for sequencing was PBMCs or T cells enriched from blood (not recorded which). CDR3 in amino acids: CASSPNLPAGTDYEQYF. The CDR3 nucleotides read TGTGCCAGCTCACCAAATCTTCCCGCAGGGACAGACTACGAGCAGTACTTC.